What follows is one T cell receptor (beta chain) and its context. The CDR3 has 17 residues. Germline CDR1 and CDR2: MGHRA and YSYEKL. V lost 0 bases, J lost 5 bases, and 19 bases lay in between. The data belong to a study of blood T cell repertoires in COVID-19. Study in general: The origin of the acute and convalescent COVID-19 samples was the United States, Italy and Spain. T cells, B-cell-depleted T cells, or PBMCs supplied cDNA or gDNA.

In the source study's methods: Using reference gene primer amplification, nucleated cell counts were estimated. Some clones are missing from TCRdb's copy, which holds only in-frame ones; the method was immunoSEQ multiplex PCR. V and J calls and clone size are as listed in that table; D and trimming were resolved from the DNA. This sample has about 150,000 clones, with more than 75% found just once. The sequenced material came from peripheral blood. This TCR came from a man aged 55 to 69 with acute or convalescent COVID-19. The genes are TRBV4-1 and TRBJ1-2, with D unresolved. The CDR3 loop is CASSQEPEVPSGYGYTF. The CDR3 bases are TGCGCCAGCAGCCAAGAACCGGAGGTCCCAAGTGGGTATGGCTACACCTTC.